Included here is one T cell receptor beta chain sequence, with context. Its matching antigen is unknown. The sample belongs to a study of T-cell memory formation after mild COVID-19. TCR alpha and TCR beta cDNA libraries carrying sample barcodes and UMIs were produced by 5'RACE using constant-segment primers. TCRdb re-derived calls from the 5' RACE reads in MiXCR, one entry per CDR3 protein. The top ten hold roughly 41% of the sample, which has tens of thousands of distinct CDR3 sequences, around a quarter seen once. General study points: Of the contracting clones, CD4+ ones lay mainly in CM and EM, and CD8+ ones in EMRA.

Per germline, CDR1 SGHRS and CDR2 YFSETQ. The CDR3 extends over 16 amino acids. With 4 bases clipped from V and 3 bases from J, the junction kept 7 bases outside the gene matches. The sequenced material came from PBMCs or a T cell subset sorted from them (not recorded which). This receptor was obtained from a man aged 18-30 years who had mild COVID-19 (a few samples of this study predate the infection). Cell type and time point are not known. This chain joins TRBV5-1 and TRBJ2-2; 9 bases align to TRBD2. The chain's CDR3 is CASSPRTSVYTGELFF. Written as DNA, the CDR3 is TGCGCCAGCAGCCCGCGGACTAGCGTTTACACCGGGGAGCTGTTTTTT.